This T cell receptor beta chain was obtained from a study of beta chain features in type 1 diabetes. General study findings and limits: Fewer junction insertions and more nucleotide deletions appeared in type 1 diabetes patients. Among all four CD4+ subsets, Type 1 diabetes patients had TCRB CDR3s that were moderately but significantly shorter. The question of HLA type influencing TCRB rearrangement was one that remained unresolved here.

Reverse transcribing all isolated RNA meant expressed TCRB transcripts were sequenced. TCRdb keeps only in-frame clones here, not all; method: immunoSEQ multiplex PCR. The sample gives roughly 160,000 clones, approximately 8.1% of which show up once; 0.5% is in the top ten. V lost 3 bases and J 7 bases, leaving 13 bases between the germline ends. Germline V lookup: CDR1 SGHRS, CDR2 YFSETQ. The CDR3 is made up of 14 amino acids. It was one heparinised blood draw, averaging around 120 mL, that each donor gave. CD4+ naive, central memory, regulatory and stem cell-like memory subsets were isolated by sorting on CD45RO/CCR7/CD25/CD127/CD95/CD27. Worth noting for this clone: Its antigen is still unknown.

The chain is built from TRBV5-1 and TRBJ1-4, with D maybe TRBD1 (6 bases). The receptor was isolated from a man aged 18 to 30 with type 1 diabetes. The sample comprised central memory CD4+ T cells from blood. As DNA, the CDR3 is TGCGCCAGCAGCTCGGGGGGCAATGGTGAAAAACTGTTTTTT. Its protein product is CASSSGGNGEKLFF.